The 5 T cell receptor beta chains reported below all come from one sample, sequenced in a study of response to subunit inactivated influenza vaccine. Via MiXCR, TCRdb re-called the RT-PCR reads, giving one row per CDR3 protein. The table lists under 850,000 distinct CDR3 sequences, about 18% of them singletons. The sequenced sample was PBMCs from blood, obtained about 5 days after vaccination. The receptor source for this set is a man aged 50-59 years who received an inactivated influenza vaccine.

This clonotype was observed a handful of times. The chain employs TRBV6-2 or TRBV6-3 and TRBJ2-1, with 7 positions matching TRBD2. V lost 5 bases, J lost 7 bases, and 20 bases stayed unmatched. This CDR3 has 18 residues. Germline V gives CDR1 MNHEY, CDR2 SVGEGT. CDR3 amino acids: CASSPEVSGTNVGNEQFF. The CDR3, as DNA: TGTGCCAGCAGTCCCGAGGTGTCCGGGACTAACGTCGGGAATGAGCAGTTCTTC.

This chain links TRBV24-1 with TRBJ1-5; D is undetermined. The germline CDR1 and CDR2 sequences are KGHDR and SFDVKD. CDR3 length equals 13 residues. V gave up 7 bases and J gave up 0 bases, with 6 bases separating them. For the CDR3, the DNA is TGTGCCACCAGCAGAAATAGCAATCAGCCCCAGCATTTT. Translated, it gives CATSRNSNQPQHF.

The gene calls are TRBV24-1 and TRBJ2-2; 8 bases agree with TRBD1. The V segment lost 5 bases and the J segment 3 bases; nucleotides outside the gene matches: 7. Germline V gene data show CDR1 as KGHDR and CDR2 as SFDVKD. The CDR3 spans 16 residues. The CDR3 coding sequence is TGTGCCACCAGTGTTCCGGACAGGGAGGACACCGGGGAGCTGTTTTTT. Its protein is CATSVPDREDTGELFF.

The J gene is TRBJ2-5, the V gene TRBV7-9; no definite D call. This CDR3 is built from 14 residues. V was trimmed by 5 bases and J by 0 bases, leaving 10 bases between them. The germline V gene encodes CDR1 SEHNR and CDR2 FQNEAQ (reference sequence). The chain's CDR3 is CASSHRRDQETQYF. The CDR3 DNA follows: TGTGCCAGCAGCCACCGTCGGGACCAAGAGACCCAGTACTTC.

The V gene is TRBV25-1, the J gene TRBJ2-5; TRBD2 is a possible D gene (5 bases). Germline V gives CDR1 MGHDK, CDR2 SYGVNS. CDR3 length equals 17 residues. V shed 1 base and J shed 4 bases, with 19 bases lying between them. The chain's CDR3 is CASSELATGSLRETQYF. CDR3 DNA: TGTGCCAGCAGTGAATTGGCGACGGGGTCCCTCCGAGAGACCCAGTACTTC.